One and the same sample provided the 2 T cell receptor beta chains below, sequenced in a study of blood T cell repertoires in COVID-19. TCRdb's table, derived via immunoSEQ multiplex PCR, lists solely in-frame clones and lacks some. The sample shows about 150,000 clones, approximately 86% of them seen only once. Sequencing was performed on peripheral blood. Source of these receptors: an elderly woman with active or convalescent COVID-19.

The gene calls are TRBV28 and TRBJ1-2; 10 bases line up with TRBD1. In germline, CDR1 is MDHEN, CDR2 SYDVKM. Germline trimming cut 4 bases from V and 4 bases from J; bases unmatched to any gene: 3. This CDR3 has 14 residues. Here the CDR3 reads CASSSGTGVYGYTF. DNA for the CDR3: TGTGCCAGCAGTTCCGGGACAGGGGTCTATGGCTACACCTTC.

V and J are TRBV7-2 and TRBJ2-1, with 13 bases matching TRBD2. J lost 4 bases, V lost 2 bases, and 2 bases had no gene match. The CDR3 is 16 amino acids. CDR1 and CDR2 (germline): SGHTA, FQGNSA. CDR3 DNA sequence: TGTGCCAGCAGCTTACTACTAGCGGGGGGGTACAATGAGCAGTTCTTC. Translation: CASSLLLAGGYNEQFF.